This T cell receptor (beta chain) was sequenced during a study of CD8 T cells in Susac syndrome. This CDR3 spans 15 amino acids. Germline CDR1 reads MGHRA; CDR2 reads YSYEKL. Trimming took 0 bases from V and 5 from J, leaving 8 bases between them. When the RNA was reverse transcribed, random hexamers were used with an input of roughly 0.45 to 1 ug. TCRdb re-analysed the immunoSEQ multiplex PCR reads in MiXCR, keeping a single row per CDR3 protein. The repertoire consists of approximately 150,000 distinct CDR3 sequences, with 90% to 95% occurring once and the leading ten covering over 0.11%. Peripheral blood CD8+ and CD4+ T cells were profiled by TCR beta sequencing. Of note for this clonotype: Antigen: not known.

Study-wide results and caveats: The study acknowledged a relatively small number of individuals in its TCR sequencing and HLA analysis.

This TCR was sampled from a human donor in good health. Sequencing was carried out using CD4+ T cells from PBMCs. The chain links TRBV4-1 to TRBJ2-6; possible D gene TRBD1, 5 bases. The CDR3 DNA reads as TGCGCCAGCAGCCAAGAGAGGACACGGGCCAACGTCCTGACTTTC. This codes for CASSQERTRANVLTF.